The source of this T cell receptor beta chain is a study of blood T cell repertoires in COVID-19. Study-level information: Acute-phase and convalescent COVID-19 samples originated in the United States, Italy and Spain. Sample material is recorded as cDNA or gDNA derived from T cells, B-cell-depleted T cells, or PBMCs.

Study processing details: Estimation of nucleated cell counts relied on the amplification of reference gene primers. TCRdb's copy holds only in-frame clones and misses some; the assay was immunoSEQ multiplex PCR. V and J calls and clone size follow that table, whereas D and trimming were derived from the DNA. The data show some 250,000 clones, roughly nine tenths seen once. The junction had 11 bases not matched to a gene; V was cut back by 6 bases and J by 6 bases. The CDR3 extends over 13 amino acids. The germline V gene encodes CDR1 SQVTM and CDR2 ANQGSEA. The specimen was peripheral blood. This chain joins TRBV29-1 and TRBJ2-7; 7 bases agree with TRBD2. This receptor was taken from a man in his sixties with acute or convalescent COVID-19. The CDR3 here is CSVGLTSRGEQYF. The CDR3 DNA follows: TGCAGCGTCGGGCTGACTAGCCGGGGCGAGCAGTACTTC.